Listed below are T cell receptor beta chains from one sample, sequenced in a study of shared clonotypes between healthy human individuals. Clones were read by immunoSEQ multiplex PCR, and TCRdb kept only the in-frame ones, dropping some. The sample lists 950,000 to 1,100,000 clones, about 77% occurring once. Sequenced sample: memory CD4+ T cells sorted from blood. These receptors all come from a man younger than 35 in good health. CDR3s leave out the opening cysteine and the closing phenylalanine or tryptophan. Fields, in order: clone size, V gene, J gene, CDR3 protein. Clone size is not always given. Where it is, it says once, few, many or a class for expanded clones.

.,TRBV6-5,TRBJ2-1,ASSVSGAPYNEQF
few,TRBV18,TRBJ1-1,ASSPPRGVNTEAF
.,TRBV5-1,TRBJ2-1,ASSLQGSEQF
.,TRBV10-3,TRBJ1-3,AISRTGDSGNTIY
.,TRBV6-6,TRBJ1-6,ASTGAGRNNSPLH
.,TRBV2,TRBJ1-4,ASRSNNEKLF
.,TRBV5-1,TRBJ1-1,ASSNHQRQNTEAF
.,TRBV19,TRBJ1-1,ASTQGLEAF
.,TRBV5-5,TRBJ1-1,ASSSPRGIENTEAF
.,TRBV4-3,TRBJ2-1,ASSQTDGLNEQF